A selection of T cell receptor beta chains follows, all from one sample in a study of blood T cell repertoires in COVID-19. Sequencing was performed with immunoSEQ multiplex PCR; in TCRdb, only in-frame clones are kept and a portion is missing. The data contain approximately 300,000 clones, roughly nine tenths of them singletons. The sequenced material came from PBMCs or T cells enriched from blood (not recorded which). These receptor sequences come from a man between 60 and 75 years old who had recovered from COVID-19. Each CDR3 is given with its conserved first and last residue. The D gene is left open where the match is weak. A row's size may be missing; if present it is once, few, many or a size class.

size: -; D: TRBD2; V: TRBV24-1; J: TRBJ2-5; DNA: TGTGCCACCAGTGATATAGGCGGGAGGGATACAGAGACCCAGTACTTC; CDR3: CATSDIGGRDTETQYF
size: -; D: TRBD1; V: TRBV7-9; J: TRBJ1-4; DNA: TGTGCCAGCAGCTTAGAAGTGGCAGGGGGGCGCGAAAAACTGTTTTTT; CDR3: CASSLEVAGGREKLFF
size: -; D: -; V: TRBV3-1/TRBV3-2; J: TRBJ1-1; DNA: TGTGCCAGCAGCCAAGGTCCAGGGCTGAACACTGAAGCTTTCTTT; CDR3: CASSQGPGLNTEAFF
size: -; D: TRBD1; V: TRBV25-1; J: TRBJ1-2; DNA: TGTGCCAGCTCGGGACAGGGTGGGTATGGCTACACCTTC; CDR3: CASSGQGGYGYTF
size: -; D: -; V: TRBV3-1/TRBV3-2; J: TRBJ1-1; DNA: TGTGCCAGCAGCCAAGTAGTCCGTAACACTGAAGCTTTCTTT; CDR3: CASSQVVRNTEAFF
size: -; D: TRBD2; V: TRBV7-2; J: TRBJ2-1; DNA: TGTGCCAGCAGCCCCCACGGACTAGCGGGGACCGTTTACAATGAGCAGTTCTTC; CDR3: CASSPHGLAGTVYNEQFF
size: -; D: -; V: TRBV25-1; J: TRBJ2-1; DNA: TGTGCCAGCAGTGATCACAGGTTGAGCTCCTACAATGAGCAGTTCTTC; CDR3: CASSDHRLSSYNEQFF
size: -; D: TRBD2; V: TRBV7-2; J: TRBJ2-6; DNA: TGTGCCAGCAGCTTGTTGGCGGGAGTGTCTGGGGCCAACGTCCTGACTTTC; CDR3: CASSLLAGVSGANVLTF
size: -; D: -; V: TRBV6-5; J: TRBJ2-5; DNA: TGTGCCAGCACTCGTCGCGGAGAAGAGACCCAGTACTTC; CDR3: CASTRRGEETQYF
size: -; D: -; V: TRBV15; J: TRBJ1-6; DNA: TGTGCCACCAGCAGTGACAGAAAGGGGGGGGGTAATTCACCCCTCCACTTT; CDR3: CATSSDRKGGGNSPLHF
size: once; D: TRBD1; V: TRBV7-9; J: TRBJ1-1; DNA: TGTGCCAGCAGCTTTATAGACAGGGGGAGCACTGAAGCTTTCTTT; CDR3: CASSFIDRGSTEAFF
size: -; D: TRBD2; V: TRBV5-4; J: TRBJ2-1; DNA: TGTGCCAGCCAAGTGACGGGGGGGCGCAATGAGCAGTTCTTC; CDR3: CASQVTGGRNEQFF
size: -; D: -; V: TRBV2; J: TRBJ2-3; DNA: TGTGCCAGCAGTACGACTAGAGCAGATACGCAGTATTTT; CDR3: CASSTTRADTQYF
size: -; D: -; V: TRBV18; J: TRBJ1-1; DNA: TGTGCCAGCTCACCACGGGCCAGCTCGAACACTGAAGCTTTCTTT; CDR3: CASSPRASSNTEAFF
size: -; D: TRBD2; V: TRBV20-1; J: TRBJ2-3; DNA: TGCAGTGCTAGTTCACTAGCGGGAGGGCAATCAGATACGCAGTATTTT; CDR3: CSASSLAGGQSDTQYF
size: -; D: -; V: TRBV28; J: TRBJ2-3; DNA: TGTGCCAGCAGCCGACAGATCTCCGGGCTAGATACGCAGTATTTT; CDR3: CASSRQISGLDTQYF
size: -; D: -; V: TRBV5-6; J: TRBJ1-1; DNA: TGTGCCAGCAGCTTCTCGGACACTGAAGCTTTCTTT; CDR3: CASSFSDTEAFF
size: -; D: TRBD1; V: TRBV3-1/TRBV3-2; J: TRBJ2-5; DNA: TGTGCCAGCAGCCGAGGGACAGGGTCTAACGGGGAGACCCAGTACTTC; CDR3: CASSRGTGSNGETQYF
size: -; D: -; V: TRBV5-4; J: TRBJ2-5; DNA: TGTGCCAGCAGCTTGGAATCCGGAGAGACCCAGTACTTC; CDR3: CASSLESGETQYF
size: -; D: TRBD1; V: TRBV7-2; J: TRBJ2-1; DNA: TGTGCCAGCAGAAGACCGGGACAGGGGTACAATGAGCAGTTCTTC; CDR3: CASRRPGQGYNEQFF
size: -; D: TRBD1; V: TRBV7-2; J: TRBJ2-7; DNA: TGTGCCAGCACCCCCCCGGCGACAGGGTACTTCGAGCAGTACTTC; CDR3: CASTPPATGYFEQYF
size: -; D: TRBD2; V: TRBV11-2; J: TRBJ2-2; DNA: TGTGCCAGCAGCTTAGTATGGGGACTAGCGGGAGACACCGGGGAGCTGTTTTTT; CDR3: CASSLVWGLAGDTGELFF
size: -; D: TRBD1; V: TRBV28; J: TRBJ2-3; DNA: TGTGCCAGCAGTACGACAGGGTCAGATACGCAGTATTTT; CDR3: CASSTTGSDTQYF
size: -; D: TRBD1; V: TRBV5-1; J: TRBJ1-1; DNA: TGCGCCAGCAGCTTGGAGGCAGGGGGGAACACTGAAGCTTTCTTT; CDR3: CASSLEAGGNTEAFF
size: -; D: TRBD1; V: TRBV7-2; J: TRBJ2-7; DNA: TGTGCCAGCAGCTCGTGGACAGGGACCTACGAGCAGTACTTC; CDR3: CASSSWTGTYEQYF
size: -; D: -; V: TRBV19; J: TRBJ2-7; DNA: TGTGCCAGTAGTATCCTAGGGGCTCCGAGCTCCTACGAGCAGTACTTC; CDR3: CASSILGAPSSYEQYF
size: once; D: TRBD1; V: TRBV14; J: TRBJ2-7; DNA: TGTGCCAGCAGCCAATTGAGGGGGCCTTACGAGCAGTACTTC; CDR3: CASSQLRGPYEQYF
size: -; D: -; V: TRBV20-1; J: TRBJ1-2; DNA: TGCAGTGCTAGTGTCAGGGTGGGAGGCTACACCTTC; CDR3: CSASVRVGGYTF
size: once; D: -; V: TRBV7-2; J: TRBJ2-1; DNA: TGTGCCAGCAGCGCCCGACAGCTTAGCTCCTACAATGAGCAGTTCTTC; CDR3: CASSARQLSSYNEQFF
size: -; D: TRBD1; V: TRBV11-3; J: TRBJ1-1; DNA: TGTGCCAGCAGCTACGGACAGGGAACGGGCGCTTTCTTT; CDR3: CASSYGQGTGAFF
size: -; D: TRBD1; V: TRBV6-1; J: TRBJ2-4; DNA: TGTGCCAGCAGTGAGTCACAGGGGGACAAAAACATTCAGTACTTC; CDR3: CASSESQGDKNIQYF
size: -; D: -; V: TRBV24-1; J: TRBJ1-2; DNA: TGTGCCACCAGTGTCGGGGATAACTATGGCTACACCTTC; CDR3: CATSVGDNYGYTF
size: -; D: TRBD1; V: TRBV30; J: TRBJ2-7; DNA: TGTGCCTGGGTTAAACCCGGGACAGCTATTAGCTCCTACGAGCAGTACTTC; CDR3: CAWVKPGTAISSYEQYF
size: -; D: -; V: TRBV6-5; J: TRBJ2-1; DNA: TGTGCCAGCAGCACAGGGTTGGGCGAGCAGTTCTTC; CDR3: CASSTGLGEQFF
size: -; D: -; V: TRBV5-1; J: TRBJ2-5; DNA: TGCGCCAGCAGCAGGGGCACCGTTCGAGAAGAGACCCAGTACTTC; CDR3: CASSRGTVREETQYF
size: -; D: TRBD2; V: TRBV3-1/TRBV3-2; J: TRBJ2-1; DNA: TGTGCCAGCTCGTACGGTAGCGGGAGGCGGAACAATGAGCAGTTCTTC; CDR3: CASSYGSGRRNNEQFF
size: -; D: -; V: TRBV10-3; J: TRBJ1-1; DNA: TGTGCCATCAACTCAGGGTTGGGGAACACTGAAGCTTTCTTT; CDR3: CAINSGLGNTEAFF
size: -; D: TRBD2; V: TRBV5-1; J: TRBJ2-7; DNA: TGCGCCAGCAGCTCCGGACACCTGGGGACTAGCGGGAGGGTCGCCTACGAGCAGTACTTC; CDR3: CASSSGHLGTSGRVAYEQYF
size: -; D: -; V: TRBV4-2; J: TRBJ2-5; DNA: TGTGCCAGCAGCCAAGATACGAACAGACAAGAGACCCAGTACTTC; CDR3: CASSQDTNRQETQYF
size: -; D: -; V: TRBV15; J: TRBJ1-3; DNA: TGTGCCACCAGCAGGAGAGAGGCCAGCTCTGGAAACACCATATATTTT; CDR3: CATSRREASSGNTIYF
size: -; D: -; V: TRBV21-1; J: TRBJ1-5; DNA: TGTGCCAGCATCCCAGCGGGAAGGGTAGGCAATCAGCCCCAGCATTTT; CDR3: CASIPAGRVGNQPQHF